This T cell receptor beta chain emerged from a study of blood T cells in healthy people across ages. Whole-study findings and limits: Unsorted PBMCs prevented conclusive naive versus antigen-experienced comparison.

A J-beta primer mix and a sample-barcoded 5' primer were used in a second PCR of about 7 to 11 cycles. TCRdb re-called the 5' RACE reads through MiXCR, storing one row per CDR3 protein. The sample records 600,000 or so distinct CDR3 sequences, approximately 30% being singletons. This clonotype was recorded at least ten times. Antigen unknown. CDR1 and CDR2 from the germline V gene are SEHNR and FQNEAQ (reference sequence). This CDR3 spans 16 amino acids. V was pared by 5 bases and J by 2 bases, with 8 bases of the junction left unmatched. Sequenced sample: blood. The source of this sequence is a woman of 80 years or more in good health. The V call is TRBV7-9, the J call TRBJ1-5, with TRBD1 matching over 8 bases. The CDR3 sequence is CASSPWTGIRNQPQHF. The DNA for the CDR3 is TGTGCCAGCAGCCCCTGGACAGGGATCCGCAATCAGCCCCAGCATTTT.